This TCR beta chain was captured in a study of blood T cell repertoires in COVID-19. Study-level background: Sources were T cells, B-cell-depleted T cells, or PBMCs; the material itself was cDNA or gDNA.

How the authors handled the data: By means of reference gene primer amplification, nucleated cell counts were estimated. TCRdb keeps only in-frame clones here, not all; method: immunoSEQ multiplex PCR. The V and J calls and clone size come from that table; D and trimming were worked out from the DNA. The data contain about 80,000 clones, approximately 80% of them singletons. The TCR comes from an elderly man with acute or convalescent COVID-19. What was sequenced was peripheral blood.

CDR3 nucleotide sequence: TGTGCCAGCAGCAAATGGGGGGGCGGCGGTCGACGAAATTCACCCCTCCACTTT. Its protein is CASSKWGGGGRRNSPLHF. This chain joins TRBV21-1 and TRBJ1-6. TRBV21-1 is flagged as a pseudogene. The CDR3 sequence is 18 residues long.